The source of this T cell receptor beta chain is a study of blood T cell repertoires in COVID-19 (dated by TCRdb to the early 2020s). With respect to the entire study: Samples from collaborators originated in the United States, Italy and Spain and spanned both the acute and convalescent phases of COVID-19. The prospective study material was composed of cDNA or gDNA derived from T cells, B-cell-depleted T cells, or PBMCs. Deeply sampled blood TCRbeta repertoires from subjects exposed to, actively infected with, or recovered from COVID-19 were included in the dataset. A freely available public database, intended as a resource for researchers studying the immune response to SARS-CoV-2, is where the repertoires were released. The samples were drawn from two sources: the first 160 participants of the ongoing ImmuneRACE study, and fewer than 1,500 subjects contributed by 6 global collaborators. A de-identified subject ID, COVID-19 status, age in years and sex were almost always included in the sample metadata. Where available, HLA class I and class II types were obtained from metadata supplied by the sample provider rather than from assay-based typing. Points the paper makes about the study in general: The quantity of clinical and demographic metadata differed by source and by participant and was supplied without curation.

TCRbeta CDR3 regions were amplified from genomic DNA by means of the immunoSEQ Assay, a bias-controlled multiplex PCR. Regarding the original processing steps: Nucleated cell counts per sample were estimated from amplification of reference gene primers within the assay. Sequence reads were collapsed and filtered to measure the absolute abundance of every unique TCRbeta CDR3 rearrangement. For each sample, productive Simpson clonality was calculated by taking the square root of Simpson's diversity index across productive rearrangements. TCRdb re-hosts the immuneACCESS table, in-frame sequences only. Its copies lack some clones; in the studies checked, an unresolved V gene accounts for under half of them, and the cause for the rest is not known. Clone size and the V and J calls come from that table; the DNA yielded D and trimming. For this sample the table gives about 98,000 clones, of which around nine tenths were detected only once. The top ten clones comprise over 9% of the sample.

Whole blood was collected in K2EDTA tubes by collaborating institutions according to the institutions' own protocols. For TCRbeta analysis, collaborators shipped samples as frozen whole blood, isolated PBMCs, or DNA extracted from either of those sample types. As regards this clone: The antigen this receptor binds is unknown. One base away there is no much larger clone; base qualities are not given.

Sample: peripheral blood. This clonotype was sampled from a man between 50 and 59 years old with acute or convalescent COVID-19.

The DNA sequence is given as TGCGCCAGCGGGACTTCCCGTTCAGATGAGCAGTTCTTC. It translates to CASGTSRSDEQFF. The receptor chain draws on TRBV5-1 and TRBJ2-1; the best D guess is TRBD2, with 6 bases matching. V is clipped by 7 bases and J by 8 bases, and the sequence between their germline boundaries is 16 bases long. Looking up the germline V gene yields CDR1 SGHRS and CDR2 YFSETQ. Taken from cysteine to phenylalanine, the CDR3 has 13 residues. Only the CDR3 DNA stays, 39 bases, in frame from base 1.